This T cell receptor beta chain was observed in a study of T cell responses to AZD1222 COVID-19 vaccine. Study observations and caveats: Seropositive status at baseline applied to only six AZD1222 recipients.

On this clone itself: The antigen is not known.

Germline values: CDR1 SEHNR, CDR2 FQNEAQ (reference sequence). The CDR3 runs to 18 residues. V was pared by 7 bases and J by 2 bases, with 25 bases between. Assay used: immunoSEQ multiplex PCR; TCRdb lists only in-frame clones, some missing. This sample has around 150,000 clones, with roughly 89% found just once. The origin of this receptor is an adult in good health. The chain joins TRBV7-9 to TRBJ2-3; tentatively, D is TRBD1 (5 bases). The source material was peripheral blood, sampled on day 0 of AZD1222 vaccination. The CDR3 loop is CASTAASGIQGNTDTQYF. The DNA for the CDR3 is TGTGCCAGCACCGCAGCATCTGGGATTCAGGGTAACACAGATACGCAGTATTTT.